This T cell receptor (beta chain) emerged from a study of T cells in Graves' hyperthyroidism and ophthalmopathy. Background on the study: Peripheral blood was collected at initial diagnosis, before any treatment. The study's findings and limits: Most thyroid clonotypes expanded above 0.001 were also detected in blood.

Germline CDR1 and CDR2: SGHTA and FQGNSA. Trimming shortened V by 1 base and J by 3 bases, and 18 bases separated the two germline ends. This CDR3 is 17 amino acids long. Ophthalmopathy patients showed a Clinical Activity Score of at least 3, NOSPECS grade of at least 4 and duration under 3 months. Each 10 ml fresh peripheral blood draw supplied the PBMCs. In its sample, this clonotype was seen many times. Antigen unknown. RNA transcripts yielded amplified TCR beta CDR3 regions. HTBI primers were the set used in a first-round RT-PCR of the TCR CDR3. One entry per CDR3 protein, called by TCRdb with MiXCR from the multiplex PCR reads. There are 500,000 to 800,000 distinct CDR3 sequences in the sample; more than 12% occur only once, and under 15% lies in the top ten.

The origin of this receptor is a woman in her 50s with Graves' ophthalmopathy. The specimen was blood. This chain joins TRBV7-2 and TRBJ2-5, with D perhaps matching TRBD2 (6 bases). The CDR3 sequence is CASSLVSGSSYKETQYF. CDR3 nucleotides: TGTGCCAGCAGCTTAGTTTCCGGGAGTAGCTACAAAGAGACCCAGTACTTC.